This passage covers 12 T cell receptor beta chains from one sample sequenced in a study of blood T cell repertoires in COVID-19. The repertoire was sequenced with immunoSEQ multiplex PCR; TCRdb's copy has only in-frame clones and lacks some. In the table there are 42,000 or so clones, roughly nine tenths of which are singletons. Sequenced: peripheral blood. The receptor source for this set is a man aged 45 to 65 with active COVID-19.

The chain joins TRBV7-3 to TRBJ2-5; 9 positions agree with TRBD2. V was clipped by 3 bases and J by 4 bases; unmatched bases: 18. This CDR3 contains 19 residues. Germline V lookup: CDR1 SGHTA, CDR2 FQGTGA. CDR3 sequence (DNA): TGTGCCAGCAGCTTCGGACCCCCGGGGGGTAGCGGGAGTTCAGAGACCCAGTACTTC. The encoded protein is CASSFGPPGGSGSSETQYF. Drawing the rest from reference TRBV7-3 and TRBJ2-5, the complete variable domain is GAGVSQTPSNKVTEKGKYVELRCDPISGHTALYWYRQSLGQGPEFLIYFQGTGAADDSGLPNDRFFAVRPEGSVSTLKIQRTERGDSAVYLCASSFGPPGGSGSSETQYFGPGTRLLVL.

The rearrangement links TRBV28 to TRBJ1-2; TRBD1 matches at 8 bases. Trimming cost V 6 bases and J 4 bases; bases outside gene matches: 10. Germline CDR1 and CDR2: MDHEN and SYDVKM. The CDR3 contains 15 residues. This chain's CDR3 is CASRQTGGGSYGYTF. The CDR3 bases are TGTGCCAGCAGACAAACAGGGGGGGGAAGCTATGGCTACACCTTC.

The J gene is TRBJ1-5, the V gene TRBV28; D is unresolved. Deletions cut 1 base from V and 0 bases from J, with 10 bases between. From germline, CDR1 is MDHEN and CDR2 SYDVKM. CDR3 length: 16 amino acids. Written as DNA, the CDR3 is TGTGCCAGCAGTTTATCGCAGGACTATAGCAATCAGCCCCAGCATTTT. Translation: CASSLSQDYSNQPQHF. Looking up the rest from reference TRBV28 and TRBJ1-5 gives the full variable domain: DVKVTQSSRYLVKRTGEKVFLECVQDMDHENMFWYRQDPGLGLRLIYFSYDVKMKEKGDIPEGYSVSREKKERFSLILESASTNQTSMYLCASSLSQDYSNQPQHFGDGTRLSIL.

The chain has TRBV2 and TRBJ2-7; a possible D gene is TRBD2 (7 bases). The ends were cut back, 6 bases at V and 3 bases at J, with 30 bases in the middle. The CDR3 covers 19 residues. Per the germline V gene, CDR1 is SNHLY and CDR2 is FYNNEI. The CDR3 here is CASRSGRGGSSGEFYEQYF. The CDR3 DNA is TGTGCCAGCAGAAGTGGAAGGGGGGGATCTAGCGGAGAGTTCTACGAGCAGTACTTC.

The rearrangement links TRBV7-9 to TRBJ1-1, with TRBD1 matching over 9 bases. The CDR3 contains 16 residues. Germline CDR1 is SEHNR and CDR2 is FQNEAQ (reference sequence). J gave up 1 base and V 2 bases, and 5 bases lay outside the gene matches. The CDR3 sequence is CASSLTGGLKNTEAFF. CDR3 DNA sequence: TGTGCCAGCAGCTTAACAGGGGGCCTTAAGAACACTGAAGCTTTCTTT. Variable domain in full (rest from reference TRBV7-9 and TRBJ1-1): DTGVSQNPRHKITKRGQNVTFRCDPISEHNRLYWYRQTLGQGPEFLTYFQNEAQLEKSRLLSDRFSAERPKGSFSTLEIQRTEQGDSAMYLCASSLTGGLKNTEAFFGQGTRLTVV.

The V and J genes are TRBV6-5 and TRBJ2-7; 10 bases match TRBD2. V was clipped by 4 bases and J by 2 bases; unmatched bases: 5. The CDR3 length is 15 residues. The germline V gene has CDR1 MNHEY and CDR2 SVGAGI. The CDR3 region is CASSSLAGATYEQYF. The DNA of the CDR3 is TGTGCCAGCAGTTCTCTAGCGGGAGCGACCTACGAGCAGTACTTC.

The chain links TRBV5-1 to TRBJ2-2; 7 nucleotides agree with TRBD1. The CDR3 is made up of 15 amino acids. The junction had 8 bases not matched to a gene; V was cut back by 7 bases and J by 2 bases. Looked up from germline, CDR1 is SGHRS and CDR2 is YFSETQ. CDR3 sequence: CASATGTANTGELFF. In DNA, the CDR3 is TGCGCCAGCGCAACCGGGACAGCTAACACCGGGGAGCTGTTTTTT.

The chain has TRBV5-1 and TRBJ2-1, with TRBD2 matching over 12 bases. V trimming: 4 bases; J trimming: 8 bases; junction bases outside the gene matches: 10. CDR3 length: 16 amino acids. Germline V gene lookup returns CDR1 SGHRS and CDR2 YFSETQ. The CDR3 DNA reads as TGCGCCAGCAGCCTTGCCCTAGCGGGAGGGCCTGATGAGCAGTTCTTC. Translated, it gives CASSLALAGGPDEQFF.

CDR3 in amino acids: CASSQDSGSYEQYF. In nucleotides, the CDR3 is TGTGCCAGCAGCCAAGATAGCGGTTCCTACGAGCAGTACTTC. The J gene is TRBJ2-7, the V gene TRBV3-1 (or the pseudogene TRBV3-2), with D possibly matching TRBD2 (6 bases). CDR1 is LGHDT and CDR2 is YNNKEL in the germline V gene (reference sequence). This CDR3 is 14 amino acids long. Between the trimmed V and J ends, which lost 0 bases and 1 base, there was a span of 7 bases.

This chain connects TRBV15 to TRBJ2-3; 8 nucleotides agree with TRBD2. The CDR3 spans 21 residues. The J segment lost 7 bases and the V segment lost 0 bases, leaving 24 bases of the junction unmatched. CDR1 is LNHNV and CDR2 is YYDKDF in the germline V gene (reference sequence). The CDR3 protein is CATSRDYPADTSGPTRYTQYF. In nucleotides, the CDR3 is TGTGCCACCAGCAGAGATTATCCCGCTGACACTAGCGGACCCACCCGATATACGCAGTATTTT.

J is TRBJ1-4 and V is TRBV7-9; maybe TRBD1 (5 bases). The CDR3 loop spans 14 amino acids. Germline CDR1 is SEHNR and CDR2 is FQNEAQ (reference sequence). Trimming cost V 2 bases and J 5 bases, with 9 bases left between them. As DNA, the CDR3 is TGTGCCAGCAGCTTAAGGGGCCTAAATGAAAAACTGTTTTTT. Amino acid sequence: CASSLRGLNEKLFF.

The genes are TRBV28 and TRBJ2-2; no clear D gene. The CDR3 spans 14 residues. Germline CDR1 reads MDHEN; CDR2 reads SYDVKM. Between the trimmed V and J ends, which lost 3 bases and 6 bases, there was a span of 11 bases. Here the CDR3 reads CASSFVISAGELFF. CDR3 bases: TGTGCCAGCAGTTTCGTGATAAGCGCCGGGGAGCTGTTTTTT.